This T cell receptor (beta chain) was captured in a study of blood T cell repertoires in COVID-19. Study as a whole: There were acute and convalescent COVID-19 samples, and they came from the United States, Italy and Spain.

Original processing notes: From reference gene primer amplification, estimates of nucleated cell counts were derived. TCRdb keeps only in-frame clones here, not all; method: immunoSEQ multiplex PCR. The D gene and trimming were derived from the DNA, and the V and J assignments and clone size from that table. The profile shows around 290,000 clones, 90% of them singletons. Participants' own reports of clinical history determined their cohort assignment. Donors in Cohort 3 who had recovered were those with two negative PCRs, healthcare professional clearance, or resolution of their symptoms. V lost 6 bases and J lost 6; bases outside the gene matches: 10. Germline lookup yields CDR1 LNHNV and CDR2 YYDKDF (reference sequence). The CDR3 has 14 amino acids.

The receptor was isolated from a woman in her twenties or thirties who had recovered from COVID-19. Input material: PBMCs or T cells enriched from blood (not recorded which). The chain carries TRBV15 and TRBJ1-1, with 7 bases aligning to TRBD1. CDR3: CATSSRDSDAEAFF. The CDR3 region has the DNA TGTGCCACCAGTTCGAGGGACAGCGACGCTGAAGCTTTCTTT.